This entry describes one T cell receptor (beta chain). Antigen specificity is unknown. The source material, RNA transcripts, was used to amplify TCR beta CDR3 regions. Researchers ran a first-round RT-PCR on the TCR CDR3 using the HTBI primer set. TCRdb ran MiXCR on the multiplex PCR reads and lists one entry per CDR3 protein. The sample has approximately 250,000 distinct CDR3 sequences; roughly 22% are singletons. This CDR3 comprises 13 residues. Germline V lookup: CDR1 LNHNV, CDR2 YYDKDF (reference sequence). The V gene lost 3 bases and the J gene lost 6 bases, with 12 bases spanning the gap. The data originate from a study of T cells in Graves' hyperthyroidism and ophthalmopathy. Study-wide points: Clonotypes that were expanded in thyroid above 0.001 mostly appeared in blood too. Onset of ophthalmopathy came a median approximately 6.5 months after the model predicted it.

Lactation, pregnancy, other autoimmune disease or uncontrolled infection led to exclusion of patients. PBMCs were derived from 10 ml fresh peripheral blood. The sample taken for sequencing was blood. V gene TRBV15 combines with J gene TRBJ2-7, with no clear D. This TCR was sampled from a woman aged 40 to 50 with Graves' ophthalmopathy. This CDR3 reads CATSRGGTSEQYF. The CDR3 coding sequence is TGTGCCACCAGCAGGGGCGGTACCAGCGAGCAGTACTTC.